Included here is one T cell receptor beta chain sequence, with context. Its antigen is not known. The PCR was carried out with 60 Vbeta primers and 13 Jbeta primers. Profiled with immunoSEQ multiplex PCR; TCRdb holds only in-frame clones, not every one. The table includes roughly 170,000 clones, 80% to 90% detected once. The data belong to a study of cytomegalovirus exposure and HLA in healthy donors. Study-level findings and limits: Later work found that TCR association rates differed between HLA loci; DRB1 had the most and HLA-C the fewest.

The receptor was isolated from a woman under 30 in good health and CMV-seronegative. The sequenced sample consisted of PBMCs.

The CDR3 sequence: CATENEEKLFF. The CDR3 bases are TGTGCCACCGAAAACGAGGAAAAACTGTTTTTT. The chain combines TRBV7-9 with TRBJ1-4; D remains unclear. This CDR3 is 11 amino acids long. Germline V gene lookup returns CDR1 SEHNR and CDR2 FQNEAQ (reference sequence). Deletions cut 10 bases from V and 8 bases from J, with 11 bases between.